This TCR beta chain appears in the sequencing data of a study of T-cell reconstitution after alpha-beta-depleted transplantation in children. Points from the study as a whole: Alpha-beta T cells about two months after transplant reportedly derived from several hundred expanded graft clones. The authors attributed T-cell counts and diversity one year after transplant mostly to newly produced T cells.

Unique molecular identifiers were incorporated into the prepared TCRbeta library. TCRdb independently ran MiXCR on the PCR reads; one entry per CDR3 protein. The sample consists of some 150,000 distinct CDR3 sequences, about 9% of them appearing once. This clonotype was seen only a few times. Its antigen remains unknown. This may be a read error, as it is one base from a much larger clone. CDR3 length: 12 residues. The V gene's germline CDR1 is SGHTA and CDR2 FQGNSA. The V and J ends lost 7 bases and 2 bases respectively, with 7 bases between them. This TCR was recovered from a female patient under 10 years old who had a stem cell transplant for congenital amegakaryocytic thrombocytopenia, so the T cells may come from the graft donor. The rearrangement joins TRBV7-2 to TRBJ2-3; D is uncertain. The source material was PBMCs, mostly from graft donor cells, sampled 180 days after TCRalphabeta/CD19-depleted stem cell transplant. CDR3 coding DNA: TGTGCCAGCACCCCGCACACAGATACGCAGTATTTT. Its protein product is CASTPHTDTQYF.